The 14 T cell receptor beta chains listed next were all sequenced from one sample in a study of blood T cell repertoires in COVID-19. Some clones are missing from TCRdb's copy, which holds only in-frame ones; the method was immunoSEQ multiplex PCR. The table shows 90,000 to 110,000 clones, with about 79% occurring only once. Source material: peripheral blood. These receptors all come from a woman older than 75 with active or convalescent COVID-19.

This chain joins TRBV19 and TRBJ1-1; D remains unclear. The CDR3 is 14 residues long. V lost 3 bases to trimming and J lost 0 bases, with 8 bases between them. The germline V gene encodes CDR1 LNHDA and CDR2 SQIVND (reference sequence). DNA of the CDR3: TGTGCCAGTAGTATTGCCCAGGTGAACACTGAAGCTTTCTTT. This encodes CASSIAQVNTEAFF.

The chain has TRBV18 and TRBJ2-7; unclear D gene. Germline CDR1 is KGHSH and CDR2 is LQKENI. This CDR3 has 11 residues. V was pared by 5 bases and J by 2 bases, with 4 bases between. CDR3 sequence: CASSGAYEQYF. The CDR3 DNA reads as TGTGCCAGCTCAGGAGCCTACGAGCAGTACTTC.

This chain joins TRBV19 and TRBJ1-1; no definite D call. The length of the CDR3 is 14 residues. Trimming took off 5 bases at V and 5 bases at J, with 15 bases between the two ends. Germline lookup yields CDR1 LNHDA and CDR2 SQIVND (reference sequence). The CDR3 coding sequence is TGTGCCAGTAGTCACCGGGGTATGGGGACTGAAGCTTTCTTT. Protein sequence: CASSHRGMGTEAFF.

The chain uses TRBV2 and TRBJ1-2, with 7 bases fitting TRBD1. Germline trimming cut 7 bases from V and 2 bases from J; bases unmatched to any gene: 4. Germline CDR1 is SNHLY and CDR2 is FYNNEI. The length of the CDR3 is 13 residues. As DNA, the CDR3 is TGTGCCAGCAATAAGGACAGGAACTATGGCTACACCTTC. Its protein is CASNKDRNYGYTF.

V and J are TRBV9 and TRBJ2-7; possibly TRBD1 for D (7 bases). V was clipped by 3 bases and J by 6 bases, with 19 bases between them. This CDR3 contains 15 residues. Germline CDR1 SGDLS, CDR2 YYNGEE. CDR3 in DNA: TGTGCCAGCAGCGACTCAGGGGGGTGGGGTCCCGAGCAGTACTTC. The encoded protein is CASSDSGGWGPEQYF.

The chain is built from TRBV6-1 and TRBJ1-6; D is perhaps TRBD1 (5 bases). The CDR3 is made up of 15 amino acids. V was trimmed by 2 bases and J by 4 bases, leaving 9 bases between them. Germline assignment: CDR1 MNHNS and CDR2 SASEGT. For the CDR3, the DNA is TGTGCCAGCAGTGAACAAGACAGTTATAATTCACCCCTCCACTTT. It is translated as CASSEQDSYNSPLHF.

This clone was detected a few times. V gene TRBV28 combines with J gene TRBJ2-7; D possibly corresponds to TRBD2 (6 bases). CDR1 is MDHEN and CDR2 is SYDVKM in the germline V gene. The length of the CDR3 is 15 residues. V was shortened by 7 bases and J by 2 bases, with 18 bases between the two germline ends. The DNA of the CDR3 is TGTGCCAGCACCTCGCTGGAGGGGCTCACCTACGAGCAGTACTTC. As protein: CASTSLEGLTYEQYF.

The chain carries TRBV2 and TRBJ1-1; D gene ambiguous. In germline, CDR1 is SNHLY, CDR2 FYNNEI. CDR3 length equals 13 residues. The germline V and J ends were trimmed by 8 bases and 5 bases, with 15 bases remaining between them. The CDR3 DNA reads TGTGCCAGCGAACTCTTGGGGAGGACTGAAGCTTTCTTT. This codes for CASELLGRTEAFF.

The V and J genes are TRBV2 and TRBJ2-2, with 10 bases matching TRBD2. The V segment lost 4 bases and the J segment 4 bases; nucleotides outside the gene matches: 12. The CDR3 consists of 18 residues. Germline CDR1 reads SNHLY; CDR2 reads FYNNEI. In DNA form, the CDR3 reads TGTGCCAGCAGTGTGTTAGCGGGAGGTCTTTCGGGCACCGGGGAGCTGTTTTTT. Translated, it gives CASSVLAGGLSGTGELFF.

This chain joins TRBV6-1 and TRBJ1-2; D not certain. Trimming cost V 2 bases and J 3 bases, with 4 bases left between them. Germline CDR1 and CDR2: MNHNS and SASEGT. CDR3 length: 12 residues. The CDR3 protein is CASSETDYGYTF. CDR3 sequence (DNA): TGTGCCAGCAGTGAAACAGACTATGGCTACACCTTC.

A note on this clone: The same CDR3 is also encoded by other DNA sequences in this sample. The CDR3 reads CASSRRKREWSTGELFF. For the CDR3, the DNA is TGCGCCAGCAGCCGGAGGAAGCGGGAGTGGAGCACCGGGGAGCTGTTTTTT. The V and J genes are TRBV5-1 and TRBJ2-2; 8 bases are shared with TRBD2. CDR1 is SGHRS and CDR2 is YFSETQ in the germline V gene. There are 17 residues in the CDR3. Trimming at V came to 4 bases and at J to 4 bases, leaving 12 bases not matched to a gene.

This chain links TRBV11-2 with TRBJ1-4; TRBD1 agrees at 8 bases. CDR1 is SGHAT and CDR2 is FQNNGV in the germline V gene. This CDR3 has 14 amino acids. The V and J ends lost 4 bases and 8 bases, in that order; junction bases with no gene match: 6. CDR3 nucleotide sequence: TGTGCCAGCAGCTATGGACAGGGCCGCGAAAAACTGTTTTTT. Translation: CASSYGQGREKLFF.

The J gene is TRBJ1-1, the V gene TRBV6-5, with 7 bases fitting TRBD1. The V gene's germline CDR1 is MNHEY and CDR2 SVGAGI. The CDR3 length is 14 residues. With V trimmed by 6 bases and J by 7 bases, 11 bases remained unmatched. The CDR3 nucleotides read TGTGCCAGCAGGTACGGCCGGGACAGTTATGAAGCTTTCTTT. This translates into CASRYGRDSYEAFF.

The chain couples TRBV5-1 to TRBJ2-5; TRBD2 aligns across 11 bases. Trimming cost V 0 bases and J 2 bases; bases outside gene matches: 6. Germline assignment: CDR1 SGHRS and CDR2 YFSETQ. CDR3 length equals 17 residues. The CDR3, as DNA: TGCGCCAGCAGCTTGGGTCAGTTAGCGGGAGGGCAAGAGACCCAGTACTTC. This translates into CASSLGQLAGGQETQYF.